Listed here are 13 T cell receptor beta chains from one sample, sequenced in a study of shared clonotypes between healthy human individuals. The method was immunoSEQ multiplex PCR; TCRdb's version includes in-frame clones alone and lacks a portion of them. The sample contains about 710,000 clones, about two thirds of which appear only once. The sequencing sample was made of memory CD4+ T cells sorted from blood. Subset given: CD45RA-negative fraction. The receptors were sampled from a woman in her 30s in good health.

This chain links TRBV19 with TRBJ1-1; TRBD1 is a possible D gene (6 bases). Trimming stripped 3 bases from V and 8 bases from J, with 13 bases between. The CDR3 runs to 13 residues. The germline V gene encodes CDR1 LNHDA and CDR2 SQIVND (reference sequence). CDR3 sequence: CASSIDRLGEAFF. Here the CDR3 DNA reads TGTGCCAGTAGTATCGACAGGTTAGGAGAAGCTTTCTTT.

V usage is TRBV28 and J usage is TRBJ2-3, with 7 positions matching TRBD2. Looked up from germline, CDR1 is MDHEN and CDR2 is SYDVKM. The V gene end was trimmed by 6 bases and the J gene end by 8 bases; junction bases not matched to a gene: 14. This CDR3 is 15 amino acids long. Written as DNA, the CDR3 is TGTGCCAGCAGAGGGACTATCGATCGGTCCCCTACGCAGTATTTT. Translated: CASRGTIDRSPTQYF.

The V and J genes are TRBV18 and TRBJ1-1; TRBD1 is a possible D gene (5 bases). The CDR3 contains 14 residues. Germline lookup yields CDR1 KGHSH and CDR2 LQKENI. The V end was cut by 2 bases, the J end by 4 bases, with 11 bases between. The CDR3 nucleotides read TGTGCCAGCTCACCATCGGGGGGGAGCACTGAAGCTTTCTTT. Amino acids: CASSPSGGSTEAFF.

This clone was seen a single time. The chain links TRBV28 to TRBJ2-7, with D hard to call. The V end was cut by 5 bases, the J end by 2 bases, with 13 bases between. The CDR3 extends over 14 amino acids. Germline CDR1 is MDHEN and CDR2 is SYDVKM. CDR3 sequence reads: CASSPIGSPYEQYF. The DNA for the CDR3 is TGTGCCAGCAGTCCTATAGGGTCCCCCTACGAGCAGTACTTC.

This rearrangement joins TRBV5-1 to TRBJ1-3; D gene unclear. The CDR3 length is 15 residues. The germline CDR1 and CDR2 sequences are SGHRS and YFSETQ. The V end lost 2 bases, the J end lost 1 base, and 10 bases lay between the germline ends. The CDR3 DNA is TGCGCCAGCAGCTTTGGCGGCCTTTCTGGAAACACCATATATTTT. It encodes CASSFGGLSGNTIYF.

The rearrangement uses TRBV19 and TRBJ2-2; 8 bases map to TRBD2. The V gene's germline CDR1 is LNHDA and CDR2 SQIVND (reference sequence). This CDR3 is built from 15 residues. Trimming at V came to 3 bases and at J to 4 bases, leaving 4 bases not matched to a gene. For the CDR3, the DNA is TGTGCCAGTAGTATCAGTAGCGGGATCACCGGGGAGCTGTTTTTT. It specifies CASSISSGITGELFF.

This CDR3 is CASSKHNPSPMTRGETQYF. The CDR3 DNA follows: TGTGCCAGCAGTAAACACAATCCCTCGCCGATGACTAGGGGAGAGACCCAGTACTTC. The chain joins TRBV28 to TRBJ2-5; tentative D call: TRBD2 (6 bases). Trimming stripped 5 bases from V and 4 bases from J, with 29 bases between. Germline assignment: CDR1 MDHEN and CDR2 SYDVKM. The length of the CDR3 is 19 residues.

The rearrangement joins TRBV28 to TRBJ2-7; D is ambiguous. Germline V gene lookup returns CDR1 MDHEN and CDR2 SYDVKM. CDR3 length equals 14 residues. Trimming pared 5 bases from V and 7 bases from J, leaving 18 bases between. CDR3 loop: CASSPVAEAWEQYF. Here the CDR3 DNA reads TGTGCCAGCAGTCCAGTAGCCGAGGCTTGGGAGCAGTACTTC.

V and J are TRBV10-2 and TRBJ1-5; D unresolved. Germline values: CDR1 WSHSY, CDR2 SAAADI. V shed 8 bases and J shed 9 bases, with 14 bases lying between them. The CDR3 contains 12 residues. CDR3 residues: CASARSDRPQHF. The CDR3 DNA follows: TGCGCCAGCGCCCGCTCAGATCGGCCCCAGCATTTT.

This clone was counted only a few times. The J gene is TRBJ2-3, the V gene TRBV6-5, with D unclear. CDR1 and CDR2 from the germline V gene are MNHEY and SVGAGI. V gave up 5 bases and J gave up 0 bases, with 6 bases separating them. The CDR3 sequence is 13 residues long. CDR3 bases: TGTGCCAGCAGTCAGACTAGCACAGATACGCAGTATTTT. Its translation is CASSQTSTDTQYF.

The chain has TRBV2 and TRBJ2-1; D remains ambiguous. Trimming shortened V by 8 bases and J by 5 bases, and 13 bases separated the two germline ends. The CDR3 sequence is 13 residues long. The germline V gene has CDR1 SNHLY and CDR2 FYNNEI. The CDR3 coding sequence is TGTGCCAGCGCCTCCGACCAAAACAATGAGCAGTTCTTC. Translation gives CASASDQNNEQFF. The full variable domain, with the rest looked up from reference TRBV2 and TRBJ2-1, is EPEVTQTPSHQVTQMGQEVILRCVPISNHLYFYWYRQILGQKVEFLVSFYNNEISEKSEIFDDQFSVERPDGSNFTLKIRSTKLEDSAMYFCASASDQNNEQFFGPGTRLTVL.

The chain recombines TRBV25-1 with TRBJ2-3; D may match TRBD1 or TRBD2 (5 bases each). Germline loops: CDR1 MGHDK, CDR2 SYGVNS. The CDR3 contains 17 residues. V was clipped by 3 bases and J by 2 bases, with 18 bases between them. Here the CDR3 reads CASSDRGARVITDTQYF. The CDR3 bases are TGTGCCAGCAGTGATCGAGGGGCCAGGGTGATCACAGATACGCAGTATTTT. The complete variable domain, with remaining parts taken from reference TRBV25-1 and TRBJ2-3, reads EADIYQTPRYLVIGTGKKITLECSQTMGHDKMYWYQQDPGMELHLIHYSYGVNSTEKGDLSSESTVSRIRTEHFPLTLESARPSHTSQYLCASSDRGARVITDTQYFGPGTRLTVL.

This CDR3 is CASSNPRLAEGVTDTQYF. The CDR3 coding sequence is TGTGCCAGCAGCAATCCGCGACTAGCGGAGGGGGTAACAGATACGCAGTATTTT. V gene TRBV21-1 combines with J gene TRBJ2-3; TRBD2 was called by the table and not checked on the DNA. TRBV21-1 is designated a pseudogene. The CDR3 loop spans 18 amino acids.